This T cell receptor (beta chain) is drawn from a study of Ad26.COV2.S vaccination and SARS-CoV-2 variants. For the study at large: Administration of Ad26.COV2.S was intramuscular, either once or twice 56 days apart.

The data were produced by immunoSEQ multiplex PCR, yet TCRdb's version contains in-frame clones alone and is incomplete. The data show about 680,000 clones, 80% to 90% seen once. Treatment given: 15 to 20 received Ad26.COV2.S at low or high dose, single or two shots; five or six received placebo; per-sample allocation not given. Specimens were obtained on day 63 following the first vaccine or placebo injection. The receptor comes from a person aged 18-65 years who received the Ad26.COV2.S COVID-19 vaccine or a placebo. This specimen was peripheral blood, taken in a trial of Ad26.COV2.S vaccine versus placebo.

CDR3 coding DNA: TGTGCCAGCACGAGGAGAGACAGCAATCAGCCCCAGCATTTT. Its protein is CASTRRDSNQPQHF. This chain uses TRBV5-8 with TRBJ1-5; D ambiguous. Trimming took 6 bases from V and 1 from J, leaving 11 bases between them. The germline V gene has CDR1 SGHTS and CDR2 YDEGEE. CDR3 size: 14 residues. Combining the CDR3 with reference TRBV5-8 and TRBJ1-5 gives the whole variable domain EAGVTQSPTHLIKTRGQQATLRCSPISGHTSVYWYQQALGLGLQFLLWYDEGEERNRGNFPPRFSGRQFPNYSSELNVNALELEDSALYLCASTRRDSNQPQHFGDGTRLSIL.